The next 28 T cell receptor beta chains were all read from a single sample in a study of OX40 agonist ivuxolimab in advanced cancers. The receptor library was made with the immunoSEQ multiplex PCR assay. Sourced from immuneACCESS, this table was stored by TCRdb with only in-frame sequences that have V and J called. A share of the clones is absent; for the studies checked, an unresolved V gene accounts for under half, and the remainder has no known explanation. Counted in this sample were 65,000 to 80,000 clones; 91% of them appeared once. The ten biggest clones cover approximately 15% of the sample. The starting material was CD4+ or CD8+ T cells sorted from blood, obtained in a trial of the OX40 agonist ivuxolimab. The receptors were sampled from an adult with an advanced solid tumor such as melanoma, head and neck, liver or kidney cancer.

The chain combines TRBV10-3 with TRBJ1-1, with TRBD1 as a possible D gene (5 bases). The CDR3 has 15 residues. The V end lost 0 bases, the J end lost 0 bases, and 8 bases lay between the germline ends. Germline V gene lookup returns CDR1 ENHRY and CDR2 SYGVKD. CDR3 DNA sequence: TGTGCCATCAGTGAGTCGGCAGGGTTGAACACTGAAGCTTTCTTT. Amino acid sequence: CAISESAGLNTEAFF.

This chain connects TRBV4-3 to TRBJ2-5; D call uncertain. The CDR3 runs 15 residues. Between the trimmed V and J ends, which lost 0 bases and 4 bases, there was a span of 12 bases. Per germline, CDR1 LGHNA and CDR2 YSLEER. CDR3 loop: CASSQDAGRPETQYF. CDR3 bases: TGCGCCAGCAGCCAAGATGCAGGCAGACCAGAGACCCAGTACTTC.

The rearrangement links TRBV11-2 to TRBJ1-1; D call uncertain. Germline values: CDR1 SGHAT, CDR2 FQNNGV. CDR3 size: 14 residues. The V end was cut by 0 bases, the J end by 3 bases, with 8 bases between. For the CDR3, the DNA is TGTGCCAGCAGCTTAGAGGGCACGTACACTGAAGCTTTCTTT. Its translation: CASSLEGTYTEAFF.

This rearrangement joins TRBV28 to TRBJ2-2; D is possibly TRBD2 (5 bases). Looked up from germline, CDR1 is MDHEN and CDR2 is SYDVKM. CDR3 length: 14 residues. With 5 bases removed from V and 8 bases from J, the gap between germline ends came to 15 bases. The CDR3: CASSLPWTSGELFF. DNA for the CDR3: TGTGCCAGCAGTCTCCCCTGGACTTCTGGGGAGCTGTTTTTT.

The chain joins TRBV7-9 to TRBJ1-5; D may be TRBD1 (5 bases). With 0 bases removed from V and 4 bases from J, the gap between germline ends came to 10 bases. Germline CDR1 is SEHNR and CDR2 is FQNEAQ (reference sequence). CDR3 length equals 15 residues. The CDR3 nucleotides read TGTGCCAGCAGCTTAGCGCCCGGGGGGAATCAGCCCCAGCATTTT. Amino acids: CASSLAPGGNQPQHF.

V and J are TRBV20-1 and TRBJ2-1, with TRBD2 matching over 7 bases. V dropped 1 base and J dropped 9; count of bases not matched to a gene: 0. The V gene's germline CDR1 is DFQATT and CDR2 SNEGSKA (reference sequence). The CDR3 consists of 11 residues. The CDR3, as DNA: TGCAGTGCTAGAGCGGGGGGTGAGCAGTTCTTC. Translating gives CSARAGGEQFF.

This clone was seen only once. The genes are TRBV15 and TRBJ2-7; D uncertain. V dropped 0 bases and J dropped 11 bases, with 14 bases sitting between them. The CDR3 covers 13 residues. Germline CDR1 LNHNV, CDR2 YYDKDF (reference sequence). CDR3 sequence: CATSRDGPGGEYF. The CDR3 bases are TGTGCCACCAGCAGAGATGGTCCGGGTGGGGAGTACTTC.

The sample holds a few counts of this clone. This chain links TRBV7-2 with TRBJ2-3; D uncertain. Germline lookup yields CDR1 SGHTA and CDR2 FQGNSA. The CDR3 consists of 15 residues. Deletions cut 5 bases from V and 4 bases from J, with 16 bases between. CDR3 coding DNA: TGTGCCAGCAGCAACCCGAGCGAGGCGGCAGATACGCAGTATTTT. This translates into CASSNPSEAADTQYF. Combining the CDR3 with reference TRBV7-2 and TRBJ2-3 gives the whole variable domain GAGVSQSPSNKVTEKGKDVELRCDPISGHTALYWYRQSLGQGLEFLIYFQGNSAPDKSGLPSDRFSAERTGGSVSTLTIQRTQQEDSAVYLCASSNPSEAADTQYFGPGTRLTVL.

The genes are TRBV28 and TRBJ1-2; D perhaps matches TRBD1 (5 bases). This CDR3 has 15 amino acids. V was shortened by 6 bases and J by 4 bases, with 18 bases between the two germline ends. Per the germline V gene, CDR1 is MDHEN and CDR2 is SYDVKM. This CDR3 reads CASSDLGTDSYGYTF. CDR3 nucleotides: TGTGCCAGCAGCGATTTGGGCACTGACAGCTATGGCTACACCTTC.

The rearrangement uses TRBV19 and TRBJ1-3; 7 bases map to TRBD1. This CDR3 has 16 amino acids. V lost 5 bases to trimming and J lost 4 bases; unmatched junction nucleotides: 11. Germline V gene data show CDR1 as LNHDA and CDR2 as SQIVND (reference sequence). DNA of the CDR3: TGTGCCAGTAGTGACCGGGACAGCCGGGGGGGAAACACCATATATTTT. This encodes CASSDRDSRGGNTIYF.

This clone was detected only once. The chain recombines TRBV4-2 with TRBJ2-2, with 7 positions matching TRBD2. The CDR3 has 17 amino acids. The J segment lost 0 bases and the V segment lost 4 bases, leaving 8 bases of the junction unmatched. The germline V gene encodes CDR1 LGHNA and CDR2 YNFKEQ. CDR3 nucleotides: TGTGCCAGCAGCCCGGATCTAGCGGAGGCGAACACCGGGGAGCTGTTTTTT. It yields the protein CASSPDLAEANTGELFF.

The genes are TRBV28 and TRBJ2-7, with D unclear. Trimming shortened V by 4 bases and J by 3 bases, and 7 bases separated the two germline ends. The CDR3 is made up of 12 amino acids. Germline CDR1 and CDR2: MDHEN and SYDVKM. The CDR3 nucleotides are TGTGCCAGCAGTTCGAACAGCTACGAGCAGTACTTC. The encoded protein is CASSSNSYEQYF.

This clone was detected only once. The chain carries TRBV19 and TRBJ2-7; D remains unclear. In germline, CDR1 is LNHDA, CDR2 SQIVND (reference sequence). The CDR3 totals 13 residues. V was shortened by 5 bases and J by 0 bases, with 8 bases between the two germline ends. CDR3 protein: CASSPYRSYEQYF. The DNA for the CDR3 is TGTGCCAGTAGTCCCTACCGCTCCTACGAGCAGTACTTC.

The chain recombines TRBV5-6 with TRBJ2-2, with D hard to call. The CDR3 is 11 amino acids. The V end was cut by 2 bases, the J end by 9 bases, with 5 bases between. CDR1 and CDR2 (germline): SGHDT, YYEEEE. Here the CDR3 DNA reads TGTGCCAGCAGCTTTAGTAGGGAGCTGTTTTTT. Its protein product is CASSFSRELFF.

V is TRBV19 and J is TRBJ1-4; D not resolved. The CDR3 spans 11 residues. CDR1 LNHDA and CDR2 SQIVND come from the germline V gene (reference sequence). The germline V and J ends were trimmed by 7 bases and 7 bases, with 7 bases remaining between them. The CDR3 protein is CASISSEKLFF. The CDR3 DNA is TGTGCCAGTATATCTAGTGAAAAACTGTTTTTT.

The chain carries TRBV2 and TRBJ2-1; 10 nucleotides align to TRBD2. With V trimmed by 4 bases and J by 5 bases, 14 bases remained unmatched. Germline values: CDR1 SNHLY, CDR2 FYNNEI. The CDR3 covers 18 residues. CDR3 sequence reads: CASSVELAGNLRNNEQFF. CDR3 coding DNA: TGTGCCAGCAGTGTTGAACTAGCGGGAAATCTTAGAAACAATGAGCAGTTCTTC.

In its sample, this clone was seen a few times. This same CDR3 is encoded by further DNA sequences in the sample. V usage is TRBV7-3 and J usage is TRBJ2-3; TRBD2 matches at 8 bases. CDR1 and CDR2 (germline): SGHTA, FQGTGA. The V segment lost 2 bases and the J segment 1 base; nucleotides outside the gene matches: 5. The CDR3 sequence is 16 residues long. The CDR3 DNA sequence: TGTGCCAGCAGCTTAGGGGTTAGCGGGGGCACAGATACGCAGTATTTT. Its translation: CASSLGVSGGTDTQYF.

This chain connects TRBV2 to TRBJ1-1; D call uncertain. The CDR3 is 14 residues long. Germline CDR1 and CDR2: SNHLY and FYNNEI. V was cut by 2 bases and J by 1 base, with 8 bases left in between. CDR3 amino acids: CASSETGQNTEAFF. The CDR3 DNA follows: TGTGCCAGCAGTGAAACGGGTCAGAACACTGAAGCTTTCTTT.

The V gene is TRBV15, the J gene TRBJ2-7, with 8 bases identical to TRBD2. J was trimmed by 6 bases and V by 1 base; bases with no gene match: 17. Germline V lookup: CDR1 LNHNV, CDR2 YYDKDF (reference sequence). The CDR3 loop spans 18 amino acids. CDR3 protein: CATSRGGGGSGSVLEQYF. The CDR3 DNA sequence: TGTGCCACCAGCAGAGGGGGTGGAGGGAGCGGGAGTGTACTCGAGCAGTACTTC.

This clone was detected a few times. The chain combines TRBV14 with TRBJ2-1, with D hard to call. The germline V gene encodes CDR1 SGHDN and CDR2 FVKESK. This CDR3 has 16 amino acids. V was clipped by 0 bases and J by 1 base, with 10 bases between them. CDR3 residues: CASSQDWSDSYNEQFF. In nucleotides, the CDR3 is TGTGCCAGCAGCCAAGATTGGAGTGATTCCTACAATGAGCAGTTCTTC.

This clone was seen once. V gene TRBV7-9 combines with J gene TRBJ2-7; TRBD1 agrees at 8 bases. CDR1 and CDR2 from the germline V gene are SEHNR and FQNEAQ (reference sequence). This CDR3 is 17 amino acids long. The junction had 11 bases not matched to a gene; V was cut back by 3 bases and J by 1 base. CDR3 nucleotide sequence: TGTGCCAGCAGCTTCTCCGGGACAGGAAGAATTTCCTACGAGCAGTACTTC. This codes for CASSFSGTGRISYEQYF.

The rearrangement joins TRBV29-1 to TRBJ2-6; D uncertain. V dropped 4 bases and J dropped 0 bases, with 10 bases sitting between them. This CDR3 contains 15 residues. Germline assignment: CDR1 SQVTM and CDR2 ANQGSEA. The CDR3 loop reads CSVVIPDSGANVLTF. Here the CDR3 DNA reads TGCAGCGTTGTAATCCCAGACTCTGGGGCCAACGTCCTGACTTTC.

This sequence joins TRBV11-3 and TRBJ2-3; maybe TRBD1 (5 bases). V gave up 1 base and J gave up 2 bases, with 19 bases separating them. Per the germline V gene, CDR1 is SGHNT and CDR2 is YENEEA. The CDR3 has 18 amino acids. CDR3 bases: TGTGCCAGCAGCTTAGGGCGGACACTCGAACTTTACACAGATACGCAGTATTTT. It yields the protein CASSLGRTLELYTDTQYF.

The chain recombines TRBV25-1 with TRBJ2-7, with 9 bases that match TRBD1. The CDR3 spans 17 residues. Germline V gene sequence: CDR1 MGHDK, CDR2 SYGVNS. J lost 2 bases, V lost 6 bases, and 14 bases had no gene match. The CDR3 reads CASSPVHTGQGPYEQYF. CDR3 DNA sequence: TGTGCCAGCAGCCCCGTCCATACAGGACAGGGGCCCTACGAGCAGTACTTC.

This sequence joins TRBV11-2 and TRBJ2-7; D is undetermined. The V gene lost 0 bases and the J gene lost 2 bases, with 5 bases spanning the gap. This CDR3 has 13 amino acids. Germline-derived CDR1 and CDR2 are SGHAT and FQNNGV. As DNA, the CDR3 is TGTGCCAGCAGCTTAGATTCGGCCTACGAGCAGTACTTC. Protein sequence: CASSLDSAYEQYF.

This clone was seen a few times. The chain links TRBV6-5 to TRBJ2-5; D gene uncertain. V lost 5 bases to trimming and J lost 3 bases, with 16 bases between them. The CDR3 totals 15 residues. CDR1 and CDR2 (germline): MNHEY, SVGAGI. In DNA, the CDR3 is TGTGCCAGCAGTCCCCAAAAACGGACGGAAGAGACCCAGTACTTC. Residues: CASSPQKRTEETQYF.

Notes on this clone: Other DNA sequences within the sample encode an identical CDR3. The genes are TRBV10-3 and TRBJ2-7; tentative D call: TRBD2 (6 bases). The CDR3 totals 15 residues. V was pared by 0 bases and J by 3 bases, with 12 bases between. Germline V gene data show CDR1 as ENHRY and CDR2 as SYGVKD. This CDR3 reads CAISESGGLLYEQYF. CDR3 nucleotide sequence: TGTGCCATCAGTGAGTCGGGGGGATTACTCTACGAGCAGTACTTC.

The chain has TRBV13 and TRBJ2-1; D gene uncertain. The CDR3 has 14 amino acids. Trimming shortened V by 7 bases and J by 0 bases, and 10 bases separated the two germline ends. Germline CDR1 and CDR2: PRHDT and FYEKMQ (reference sequence). The CDR3 loop reads CASMPVSSYNEQFF. The CDR3 coding sequence is TGTGCCAGCATGCCGGTGAGCTCCTACAATGAGCAGTTCTTC.